The T cell receptor beta chain described here comes from a study of shared clonotypes between healthy human individuals. As for the study in general: Every donor yielded three CD4 naive, three CD4 memory, two CD8 naive and one CD8 memory plate.

CD45RO-negative cells were positively selected for CCR7, leaving out terminally differentiated effector memory CD45RA+ cells. Nashville, Tennessee was home to all donors, each a Caucasian adult. The data were produced by immunoSEQ multiplex PCR, yet TCRdb's version contains in-frame clones alone and is incomplete. The sample shows about 2 million clones, just under 95% of them seen only once. Worth noting for this clone: Its antigen is still unknown.

The CDR3 contains 15 residues. The germline V gene has CDR1 SQVTM and CDR2 ANQGSEA. Unmatched junction bases numbered 7, after V lost 4 bases and J lost 3 bases. Whole-study results and caveats: Researchers found naive subsets generally carried larger estimated richness than memory subsets. Clonotype sharing among donors likely depends on sequencing depth.

This receptor was obtained from a man between 18 and 35 years old in good health. Sequenced sample: naive CD8+ T cells sorted from blood. The chain is built from TRBV29-1 and TRBJ2-3, with 10 nucleotides matching TRBD2. Written as DNA, the CDR3 is TGCAGCGTTGTGGCGATAGCGGGGGGAACAGATACGCAGTATTTT. This translates into CSVVAIAGGTDTQYF.